One T cell receptor beta chain is described in this entry. A read error may produce the germline difference seen at one junction end. The sample comes from a study of OX40 agonist ivuxolimab in advanced cancers. CDR3 size: 13 residues. Produced via immunoSEQ multiplex PCR; TCRdb's table is partial and in-frame only. The sample yields about 91,000 clones, approximately 88% seen once. The gene calls are TRBV5-3 and TRBJ1-1; D not resolved. TRBV5-3 qualifies as an ORF whose function is uncertain. The sequence came from an adult with an advanced solid tumor such as melanoma, head and neck, liver or kidney cancer. This material consisted of CD4+ or CD8+ T cells sorted from blood, taken in a trial of the OX40 agonist ivuxolimab. The CDR3, as DNA: TGTGCCAGCAGCTTGGACCGTATCACTGAAGCTTTCTTT. It is translated as CASSLDRITEAFF.